The present TCR beta chain was sequenced within a study of T cells expressing NK-cell markers. At the level of the study: Researchers got TCR beta repertoires out of sorted CD3+CD56+NKG2C+, CD3+CD56+NKG2C- and CD3+CD56-NKG2C+ T cells. Study-wide findings and caveats: The CD3+CD56-NKG2C+ fraction of several donors was likewise dominated by these clonotypes. In five or six donors, dominant CD3+CD56+NKG2C+ clonotypes ranked among the top 10 CD8+ clonotypes. Whether expanded NKG2C-expressing T cell clones recognize HCMV is unknown.

Note on this clonotype: No antigen is known for it.

TCRdb derives one entry per CDR3 protein from the 5' RACE reads, leaving out DNA. The sample includes about 190,000 distinct CDR3 sequences. Germline V lookup: CDR1 SGHVS, CDR2 FQNEAQ. This CDR3 region has 15 residues. The origin of this receptor is a man aged 18 to 70 in good health. Sequenced sample: blood T cells: a sorted CD56 or NKG2C T cell subset, CD4+ or CD8+ T cells, or bulk PBMC T cells (not recorded which). V and J are TRBV7-8 and TRBJ2-3; the TCRdb D gene call, TRBD1, has no DNA to confirm it. CDR3 sequence reads: CASSSGEPPTDTQYF.